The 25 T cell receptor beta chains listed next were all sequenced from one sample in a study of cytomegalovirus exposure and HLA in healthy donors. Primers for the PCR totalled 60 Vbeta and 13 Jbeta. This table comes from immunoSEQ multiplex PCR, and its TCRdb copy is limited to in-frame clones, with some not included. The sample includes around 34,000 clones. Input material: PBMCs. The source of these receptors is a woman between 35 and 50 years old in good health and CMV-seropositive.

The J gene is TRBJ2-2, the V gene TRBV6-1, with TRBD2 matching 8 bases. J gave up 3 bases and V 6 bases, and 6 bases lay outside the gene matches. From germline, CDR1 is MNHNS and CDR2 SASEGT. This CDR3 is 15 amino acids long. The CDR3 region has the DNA TGTGCCAGCAGGACTAGCGCGATAGACACCGGGGAGCTGTTTTTT. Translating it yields CASRTSAIDTGELFF.

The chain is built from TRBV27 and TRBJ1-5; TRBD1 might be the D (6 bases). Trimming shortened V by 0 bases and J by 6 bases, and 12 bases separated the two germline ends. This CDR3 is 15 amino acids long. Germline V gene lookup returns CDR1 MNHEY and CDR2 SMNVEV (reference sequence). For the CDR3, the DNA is TGTGCCAGCAGTTTATCAGGGGGTATTAGTCAGCCCCAGCATTTT. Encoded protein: CASSLSGGISQPQHF.

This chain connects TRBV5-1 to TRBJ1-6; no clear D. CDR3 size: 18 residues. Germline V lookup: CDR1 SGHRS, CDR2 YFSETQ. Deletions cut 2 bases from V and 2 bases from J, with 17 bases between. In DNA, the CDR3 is TGCGCCAGCAGCTTACGTTCTCTTACTGAGGCCTATAATTCACCCCTCCACTTT. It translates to CASSLRSLTEAYNSPLHF.

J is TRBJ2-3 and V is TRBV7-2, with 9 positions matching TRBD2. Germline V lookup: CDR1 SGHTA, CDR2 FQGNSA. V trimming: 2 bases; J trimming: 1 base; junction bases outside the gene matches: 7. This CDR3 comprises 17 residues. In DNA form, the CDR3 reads TGTGCCAGCAGCTTATTTCCCGCTAGCGGGGGCACAGATACGCAGTATTTT. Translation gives CASSLFPASGGTDTQYF.

CDR3 DNA sequence: TGTGCCAGCAGTTCCCGGAGAGGGAAAAACATTCAGTACTTC. Translating it yields CASSSRRGKNIQYF. This chain joins TRBV28 and TRBJ2-4, with TRBD2 as a possible D gene (5 bases). The CDR3 runs 14 residues. Germline V gene lookup returns CDR1 MDHEN and CDR2 SYDVKM. The V gene lost 4 bases and the J gene lost 4 bases, with 11 bases spanning the gap.

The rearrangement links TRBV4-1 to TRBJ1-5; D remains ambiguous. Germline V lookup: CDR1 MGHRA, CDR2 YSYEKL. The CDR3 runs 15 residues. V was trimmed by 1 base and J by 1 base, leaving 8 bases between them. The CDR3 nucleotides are TGCGCCAGCAGCCAAGGACTCGGGAGCAATCAGCCCCAGCATTTT. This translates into CASSQGLGSNQPQHF.

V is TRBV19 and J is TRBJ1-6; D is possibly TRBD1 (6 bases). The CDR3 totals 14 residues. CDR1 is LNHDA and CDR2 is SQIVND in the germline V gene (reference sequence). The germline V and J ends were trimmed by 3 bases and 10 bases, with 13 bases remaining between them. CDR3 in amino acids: CASSMTHRDSPLHF. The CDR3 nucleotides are TGTGCCAGTAGTATGACCCACAGGGACTCACCCCTCCACTTT.

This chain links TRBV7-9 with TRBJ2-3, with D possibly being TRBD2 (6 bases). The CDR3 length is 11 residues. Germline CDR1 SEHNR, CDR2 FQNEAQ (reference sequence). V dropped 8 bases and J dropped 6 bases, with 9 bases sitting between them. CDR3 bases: TGTGCCAGCGCCCGGGAGGATACGCAGTATTTT. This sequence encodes CASAREDTQYF. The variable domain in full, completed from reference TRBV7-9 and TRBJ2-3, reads DTGVSQNPRHKITKRGQNVTFRCDPISEHNRLYWYRQTLGQGPEFLTYFQNEAQLEKSRLLSDRFSAERPKGSFSTLEIQRTEQGDSAMYLCASAREDTQYFGPGTRLTVL.

The CDR3 here is CASSFGVMNTEAFF. In nucleotides, the CDR3 is TGTGCCAGCAGCTTCGGGGTCATGAACACTGAAGCTTTCTTT. This rearrangement joins TRBV7-9 to TRBJ1-1; D gene ambiguous. The V and J ends lost 3 bases and 0 bases respectively, with 8 bases between them. The CDR3 extends over 14 amino acids. Germline CDR1 reads SEHNR; CDR2 reads FQNEAQ (reference sequence).

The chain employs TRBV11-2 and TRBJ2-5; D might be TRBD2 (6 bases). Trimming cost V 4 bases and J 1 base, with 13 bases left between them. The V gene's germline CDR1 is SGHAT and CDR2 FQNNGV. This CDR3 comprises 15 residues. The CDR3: CASSYSAGGQETQYF. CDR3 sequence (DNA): TGTGCCAGCAGCTACTCAGCGGGCGGCCAAGAGACCCAGTACTTC. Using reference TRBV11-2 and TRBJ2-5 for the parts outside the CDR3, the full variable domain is EAGVAQSPRYKIIEKRQSVAFWCNPISGHATLYWYQQILGQGPKLLIQFQNNGVVDDSQLPKDRFSAERLKGVDSTLKIQPAKLEDSAVYLCASSYSAGGQETQYFGPGTRLLVL.

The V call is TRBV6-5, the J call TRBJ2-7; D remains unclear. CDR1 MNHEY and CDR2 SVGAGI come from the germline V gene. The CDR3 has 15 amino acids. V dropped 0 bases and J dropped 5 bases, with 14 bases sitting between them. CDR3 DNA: TGTGCCAGCAGTTACTCGTTTCGGGTTGAGGACGAGCAGTACTTC. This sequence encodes CASSYSFRVEDEQYF.

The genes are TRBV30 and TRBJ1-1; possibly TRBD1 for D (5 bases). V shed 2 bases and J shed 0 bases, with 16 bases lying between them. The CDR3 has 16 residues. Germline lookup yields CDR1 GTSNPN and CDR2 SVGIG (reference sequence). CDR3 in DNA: TGTGCCTGGAGTAGGACAAGTAAGGCCCTGAACACTGAAGCTTTCTTT. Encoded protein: CAWSRTSKALNTEAFF.

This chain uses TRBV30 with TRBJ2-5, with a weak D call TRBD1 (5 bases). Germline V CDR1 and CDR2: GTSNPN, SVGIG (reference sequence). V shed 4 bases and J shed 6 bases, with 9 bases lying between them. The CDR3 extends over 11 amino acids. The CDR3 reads CAWNSGKTQYF. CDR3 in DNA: TGTGCCTGGAATTCAGGGAAGACCCAGTACTTC.

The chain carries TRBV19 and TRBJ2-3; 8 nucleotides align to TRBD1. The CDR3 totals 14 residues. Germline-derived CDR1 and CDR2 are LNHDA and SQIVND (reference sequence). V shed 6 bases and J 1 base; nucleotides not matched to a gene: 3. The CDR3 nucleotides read TGTGCCAGTAGAGGGACAGGCCGCACAGATACGCAGTATTTT. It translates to CASRGTGRTDTQYF.

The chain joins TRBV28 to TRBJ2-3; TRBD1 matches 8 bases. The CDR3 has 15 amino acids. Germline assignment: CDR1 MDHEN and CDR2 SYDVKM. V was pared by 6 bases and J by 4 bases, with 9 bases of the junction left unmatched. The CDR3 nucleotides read TGTGCCAGCAGCACCCCGGCAGGGGGCGCAGATACGCAGTATTTT. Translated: CASSTPAGGADTQYF. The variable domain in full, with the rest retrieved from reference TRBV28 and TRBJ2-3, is DVKVTQSSRYLVKRTGEKVFLECVQDMDHENMFWYRQDPGLGLRLIYFSYDVKMKEKGDIPEGYSVSREKKERFSLILESASTNQTSMYLCASSTPAGGADTQYFGPGTRLTVL.

CDR3 nucleotides: TGTGCCAGCTCCCTTGGAGTCGGCAATCAGCCCCAGCATTTT. It yields the protein CASSLGVGNQPQHF. The genes are TRBV18 and TRBJ1-5; D call uncertain. The CDR3 totals 14 residues. Germline values: CDR1 KGHSH, CDR2 LQKENI. The germline V and J ends were trimmed by 6 bases and 2 bases, with 11 bases remaining between them. The full variable domain, rest sourced from reference TRBV18 and TRBJ1-5, is NAGVMQNPRHLVRRRGQEARLRCSPMKGHSHVYWYRQLPEEGLKFMVYLQKENIIDESGMPKERFSAEFPKEGPSILRIQQVVRGDSAAYFCASSLGVGNQPQHFGDGTRLSIL.

The CDR3, as DNA: TGTGCCAGCTCACCGAGACAGGAGCCTGGGGCCAACGTCCTGACTTTC. This sequence encodes CASSPRQEPGANVLTF. The rearrangement links TRBV18 to TRBJ2-6; D may be TRBD1 (6 bases). V was pared by 3 bases and J by 2 bases, with 11 bases between. Germline V CDR1 and CDR2: KGHSH, LQKENI. This CDR3 region has 16 residues.

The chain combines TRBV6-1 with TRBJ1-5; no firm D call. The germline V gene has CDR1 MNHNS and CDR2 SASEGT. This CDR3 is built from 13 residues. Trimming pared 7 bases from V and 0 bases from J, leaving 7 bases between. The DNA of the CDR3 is TGTGCCAGCAACGGGTATAGCAATCAGCCCCAGCATTTT. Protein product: CASNGYSNQPQHF.

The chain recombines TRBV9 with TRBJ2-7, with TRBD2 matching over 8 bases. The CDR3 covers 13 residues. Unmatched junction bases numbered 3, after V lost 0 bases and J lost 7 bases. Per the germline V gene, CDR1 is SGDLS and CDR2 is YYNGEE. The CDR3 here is CASSVDAGGEQYF. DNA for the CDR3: TGTGCCAGCAGCGTAGATGCGGGGGGTGAGCAGTACTTC.

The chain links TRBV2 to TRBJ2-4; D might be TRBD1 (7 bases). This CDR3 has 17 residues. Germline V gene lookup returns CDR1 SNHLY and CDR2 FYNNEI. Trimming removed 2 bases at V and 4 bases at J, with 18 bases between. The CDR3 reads CASSEQGGTGTKNIQYF. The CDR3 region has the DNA TGTGCCAGCAGTGAACAGGGGGGTACGGGGACGAAAAACATTCAGTACTTC.

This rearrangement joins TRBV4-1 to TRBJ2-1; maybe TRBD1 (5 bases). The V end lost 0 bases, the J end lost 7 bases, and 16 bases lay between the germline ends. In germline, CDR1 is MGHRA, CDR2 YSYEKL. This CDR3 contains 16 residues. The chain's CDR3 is CASSQDLGARGNEQFF. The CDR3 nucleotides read TGCGCCAGCAGCCAAGATTTAGGGGCCCGAGGAAATGAGCAGTTCTTC.

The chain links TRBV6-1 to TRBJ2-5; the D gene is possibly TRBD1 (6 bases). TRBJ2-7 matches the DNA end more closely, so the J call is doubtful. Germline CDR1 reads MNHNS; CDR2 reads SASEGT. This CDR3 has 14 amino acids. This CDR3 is CASRSSTGRYEQYF. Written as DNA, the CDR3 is TGTGCCAGCAGATCATCGACAGGAAGATACGAGCAGTACTTC.

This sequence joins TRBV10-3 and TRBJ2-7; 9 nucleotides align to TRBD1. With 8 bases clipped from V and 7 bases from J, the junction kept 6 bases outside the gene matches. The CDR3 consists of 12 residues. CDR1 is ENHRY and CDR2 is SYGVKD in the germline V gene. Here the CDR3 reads CAISDRGGEQYF. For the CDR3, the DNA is TGTGCCATCTCCGACAGGGGGGGAGAGCAGTACTTC.

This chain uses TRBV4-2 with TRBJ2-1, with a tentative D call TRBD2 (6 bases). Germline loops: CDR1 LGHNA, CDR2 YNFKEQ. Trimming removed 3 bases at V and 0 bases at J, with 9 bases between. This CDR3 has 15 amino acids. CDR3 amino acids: CASSQTRDSYNEQFF. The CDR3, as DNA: TGTGCCAGCAGCCAGACTAGGGACTCCTACAATGAGCAGTTCTTC.

CDR3 sequence (DNA): TGTGCCAGCAGCCCGGAACCAGGGATATCCTACGAGCAGTACTTC. Its translation is CASSPEPGISYEQYF. V and J are TRBV4-2 and TRBJ2-7; D is possibly TRBD1 (5 bases). Per germline, CDR1 LGHNA and CDR2 YNFKEQ. The ends were cut back, 4 bases at V and 1 base at J, with 14 bases in the middle. The CDR3 loop spans 15 amino acids.